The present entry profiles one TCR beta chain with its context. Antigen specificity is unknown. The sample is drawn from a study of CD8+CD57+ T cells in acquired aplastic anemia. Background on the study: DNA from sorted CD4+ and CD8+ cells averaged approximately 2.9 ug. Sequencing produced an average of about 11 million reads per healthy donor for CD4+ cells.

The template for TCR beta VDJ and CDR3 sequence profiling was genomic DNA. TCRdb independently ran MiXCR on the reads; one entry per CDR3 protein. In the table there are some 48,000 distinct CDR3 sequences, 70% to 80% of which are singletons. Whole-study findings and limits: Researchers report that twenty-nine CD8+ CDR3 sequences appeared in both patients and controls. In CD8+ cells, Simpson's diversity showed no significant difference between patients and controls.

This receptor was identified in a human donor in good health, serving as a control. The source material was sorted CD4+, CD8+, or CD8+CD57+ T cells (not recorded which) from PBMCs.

CDR3: CASRGLDYEQYF. The DNA of the CDR3 is TGTGCCAGCCGTGGGCTCGACTACGAGCAGTACTTC. This rearrangement joins TRBV6-1 to TRBJ2-7; D uncertain. Trimming cost V 8 bases and J 3 bases, with 11 bases left between them. CDR1 is MNHNS, CDR2 SASEGT, per germline. This CDR3 has 12 amino acids.